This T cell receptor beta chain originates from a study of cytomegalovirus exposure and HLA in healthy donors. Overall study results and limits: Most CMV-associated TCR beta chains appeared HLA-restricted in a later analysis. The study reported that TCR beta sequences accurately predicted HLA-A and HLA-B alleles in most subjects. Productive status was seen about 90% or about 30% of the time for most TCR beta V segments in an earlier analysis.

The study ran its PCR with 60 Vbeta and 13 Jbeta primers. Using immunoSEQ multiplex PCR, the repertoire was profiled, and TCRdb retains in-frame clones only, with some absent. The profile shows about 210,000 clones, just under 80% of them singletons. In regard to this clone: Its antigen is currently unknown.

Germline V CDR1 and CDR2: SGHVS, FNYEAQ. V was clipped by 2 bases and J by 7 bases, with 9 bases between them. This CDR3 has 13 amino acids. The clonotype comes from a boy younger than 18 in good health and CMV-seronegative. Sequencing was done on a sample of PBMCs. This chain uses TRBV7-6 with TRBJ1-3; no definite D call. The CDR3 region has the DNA TGTGCCAGCAGCTTAAGTAAGAGGAACACCATATATTTT. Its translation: CASSLSKRNTIYF.